This T cell receptor beta chain is drawn from a study of Graves' ophthalmopathy and Graves' hyperthyroidism listed by TCRdb under 2018. Turning to the overall study: Peripheral blood was collected at initial diagnosis, before any treatment. The study used TCR beta repertoire signatures to distinguish Graves' ophthalmopathy from Graves' hyperthyroidism and to predict progression to ophthalmopathy. In total, 135 blood samples were TCR-sequenced: fewer than 50 ophthalmopathy, around 75 hyperthyroidism and about 17 hyperthyroidism-to-ophthalmopathy patients. To explore V-J signatures distinguishing ophthalmopathy from hyperthyroidism, a discovery set of about a hundred patients (roughly 45 ophthalmopathy, roughly 60 stable hyperthyroidism) was enrolled. An independent validation cohort was composed of some 19 hyperthyroidism patients and some 16 patients who later progressed from hyperthyroidism to ophthalmopathy. In more than five hyperthyroidism patients, T-cell repertoires of thyroid tissue and blood were compared. Following sampling, methimazole starting at 30 mg daily was administered to hyperthyroidism patients, and high-dose intravenous methylprednisolone was administered to ophthalmopathy patients. The roughly 94 discovery patients were randomly divided into training and test sets at a 7:3 ratio.

CDR1 PRHDT and CDR2 FYEKMQ are derived from the germline V gene (reference sequence). The junction shows trimming of 5 bases on V and 1 base on J, and the gene matches do not reach 7 bases of it. The CDR3 has 15 amino acids, counting the end cysteine and phenylalanine. Only the CDR3 part of the read is kept: 45 bases, read in frame from the first base. Patients with ophthalmopathy had moderately to severely active disease, with a Clinical Activity Score of 3 or more, a NOSPECS grade of 4 or more, and a disease duration of less than 3 months. Patients with other autoimmune diseases, uncontrolled infections, pregnancy or lactation were excluded from the study. Clinical symptoms, serum thyroxine, TRAb, thyroid ultrasound and orbital computed tomography were used for diagnosis. Ficoll-Paque density gradient centrifugation was used to isolate PBMCs from around 10 ml of fresh peripheral blood. Trizol reagent was used to extract the total RNA, and its quality was then checked on an Agilent 2100 Bioanalyzer.

Ten or more counts support this clonotype. Its antigen is still unknown. No base quality information exists; no much larger clone differs at one position. Results and caveats for the whole study, not just this receptor: In cross-validation, the 13-signature model distinguished ophthalmopathy from stable hyperthyroidism with 85% to 90% sensitivity and roughly 81% specificity, and in the test set the corresponding values were roughly 80% and 75%. No statistical method was used to set the sample size in advance, and the investigators knew which group each participant was assigned to. Among expanded thyroid clonotypes with frequency above 0.001, most also showed up in blood, which suggests that blood repertoires may reflect the thyroid immune response. In validation, the model predicted ophthalmopathy progression with 70.59% sensitivity and 72% to 80% specificity; approximately 12 predicted patients were CT-confirmed with GO in a median of 6.5 months.

For repertoire sequencing, TCR beta CDR3 regions were amplified from RNA transcripts. A first-round RT-PCR used HTBI primers with the Qiagen OneStep RT-PCR kit, followed by a second-round multiplex PCR, size selection and purification. Sequencing of the libraries was carried out on an Illumina HiSeq2000 in paired-end mode with 100 bp reads. From the authors' description of their analysis: SOAPnuke was used for read processing, and reads with adapters, uncalled bases, a mean Phred below 15, or no exact constant-primer or identifier match were discarded. COPE v1.2.5 was used to merge high-quality paired reads. Clonotypes were defined as unique nucleotide sequences and were aligned to IMGT TRB V, D and J references using MiTCR v1.1. The analysis was limited to V-J combinations with a frequency above 0.0001, which together covered approximately 99% of the repertoires. For each V-J combination, a TCR clonal expansion and chaos score was defined as F50 clonal expansion divided by the chaos observed in the TCRdist matrix. Welch's t-statistics and random forest were used to reduce features to about 14 V-J combinations, which were fed into a naive Bayes classifier. Thyroid-blood repertoire similarity was quantified with the Morisita-Horn index. TCRdb trimmed public reads at Q25 via fastp, called clones via MiXCR and kept in-frame beta chains. CDR3 protein sequences are deduplicated, and each keeps its most common genes and DNA. For this entry, the V and J calls and clone size follow TCRdb and not the study's own pipeline. Within this sample are approximately 210,000 distinct CDR3 sequences, with over 25% of them counted one time only. Jointly, the top ten make up 8.5% to 9.5% of the sample.

The clonotype originates from a man in his fifties with Graves' ophthalmopathy. Donor details come from another sample of the same person, matched by shared clones. The sequenced material came from peripheral blood. The rearrangement joined TRBV13 to TRBJ2-5, and TRBD2 aligns with 7 junction nucleotides. CDR3 region: CASSPNWGGQETQYF. The nucleotide sequence reads as follows: TGTGCCAGCAGCCCGAACTGGGGGGGCCAAGAGACCCAGTACTTC.